Each of the 13 T cell receptor beta chains below was sequenced from the same sample in a study of blood T cells in healthy people across ages (dated by TCRdb to about 2015). The receptor library was made with 5' RACE. The listed sequencing device is Illumina HiSeq 2500. A second PCR of roughly 7 to 12 cycles was run with a J-beta primer mix and a sample-barcoded 5' primer. TCRdb reprocessed the public reads (quality trimming at Q25 with fastp, clone calling with MiXCR) and kept in-frame beta chains. Each record represents a unique CDR3 protein, reported with the most common genes and DNA among its rows. This sample comprises about 1.6 million distinct CDR3 sequences, roughly 30% of them detected only once. The ten largest account for roughly 12% of the sample. The sequenced sample consisted of blood. These receptors were taken from a woman aged 30 to 39 in good health.

A few counts support this clonotype. The chain combines TRBV5-5 with TRBJ1-2, with no clear D. The CDR3 has 14 residues. Germline V CDR1 and CDR2: SGHKS, YYEKEE (reference sequence). The V and J ends lost 1 base and 0 bases respectively, with 7 bases between them. The CDR3: CASSLYPTNYGYTF. In DNA form, the CDR3 reads TGTGCCAGCAGCTTGTATCCGACTAACTATGGCTACACCTTC.

This clonotype has only a few counts. The chain recombines TRBV7-9 with TRBJ2-5; weak D call: TRBD1 (5 bases). The CDR3 totals 15 residues. Germline CDR1 is SEHNR and CDR2 is FQNEAQ (reference sequence). V dropped 4 bases and J dropped 9 bases, with 21 bases sitting between them. The CDR3 DNA reads TGTGCCAGCAGCTCTGGGCGATTGGGGCCCCAGGCCCAGTACTTC. Protein product: CASSSGRLGPQAQYF.

To note about this clonotype: The junction departs from the called germline gene at one end, perhaps through a read error. This chain connects TRBV29-1 to TRBJ1-2; 7 bases line up with TRBD1. This CDR3 contains 14 residues. In germline, CDR1 is SQVTM, CDR2 ANQGSEA. CDR3 sequence reads: CSVEDSRGNCGYTF. The CDR3 DNA sequence: TGCAGCGTTGAGGACAGCAGGGGGAACTGTGGCTACACCTTC.

The V call is TRBV7-3, the J call TRBJ1-6; D gene unclear. This CDR3 spans 15 amino acids. Trimming removed 5 bases at V and 6 bases at J, with 14 bases between. Germline V gives CDR1 SGHTA, CDR2 FQGTGA. The CDR3 nucleotides read TGTGCCAGCAGCCTCCTCGGCGGCTCTAATTCACCCCTCCACTTT. Protein: CASSLLGGSNSPLHF.

This sequence joins TRBV6-5 and TRBJ1-2; TRBD1 is a possible D gene (6 bases). Between the trimmed V and J ends, which lost 10 bases and 4 bases, there was a span of 22 bases. CDR1 and CDR2 from the germline V gene are MNHEY and SVGAGI. CDR3 length: 15 amino acids. The CDR3 DNA is TGTGCCAACAAACAAGAACAGGGATCGGGCTATGGCTACACCTTC. Translation: CANKQEQGSGYGYTF.

This chain links TRBV7-2 with TRBJ1-2, with 7 bases fitting TRBD1. The CDR3 runs 15 residues. Germline trimming cut 5 bases from V and 1 base from J; bases unmatched to any gene: 7. CDR1 and CDR2 (germline): SGHTA, FQGNSA. The CDR3 DNA reads TGTGCCAGCAGCCCTACAGGGGTACGTAACTATGGCTACACCTTC. Its protein is CASSPTGVRNYGYTF.

The gene calls are TRBV5-1 and TRBJ2-5; D uncertain. The germline gives CDR1 SGHRS, CDR2 YFSETQ. This CDR3 has 14 amino acids. The V end was cut by 3 bases, the J end by 1 base, with 10 bases between. DNA of the CDR3: TGCGCCAGCAGCTGGACCGACACCCAAGAGACCCAGTACTTC. This encodes CASSWTDTQETQYF.

This clonotype was detected only a few times. V gene TRBV27 combines with J gene TRBJ2-7; D ambiguous. The germline V and J ends were trimmed by 4 bases and 1 base, with 8 bases remaining between them. This CDR3 has 13 residues. Germline V gene sequence: CDR1 MNHEY, CDR2 SMNVEV (reference sequence). The CDR3 protein is CASSSHGSYEQYF. CDR3 nucleotide sequence: TGTGCCAGCAGTTCTCACGGTTCCTACGAGCAGTACTTC.

This clonotype has just a few counts. The chain links TRBV27 to TRBJ1-2; possibly TRBD1 for D (5 bases). CDR3 length equals 14 residues. Trimming took 1 base from V and 4 from J, leaving 10 bases between them. The germline CDR1 and CDR2 sequences are MNHEY and SMNVEV (reference sequence). The CDR3 DNA is TGTGCCAGCAGTTTATTGGGGGACTCCTATGGCTACACCTTC. This sequence encodes CASSLLGDSYGYTF.

The chain employs TRBV10-2 and TRBJ1-6; D remains ambiguous. V was pared by 4 bases and J by 5 bases, with 6 bases between. The CDR3 contains 13 residues. Germline CDR1 is WSHSY and CDR2 is SAAADI. CDR3 residues: CASSGGNNSPLHF. For the CDR3, the DNA is TGCGCCAGCAGTGGAGGGAATAATTCACCCCTCCACTTT.

J is TRBJ2-4 and V is TRBV5-1, with D tentatively TRBD1 (6 bases). Per germline, CDR1 SGHRS and CDR2 YFSETQ. The CDR3 contains 14 residues. Trimming removed 7 bases at V and 3 bases at J, with 14 bases between. The chain's CDR3 is CASRDIGVKNIQYF. In nucleotides, the CDR3 is TGCGCCAGCCGGGACATTGGAGTCAAAAACATTCAGTACTTC.

This rearrangement joins TRBV7-2 to TRBJ2-7; 8 nucleotides line up with TRBD2. Germline CDR1 reads SGHTA; CDR2 reads FQGNSA. With V trimmed by 5 bases and J by 7 bases, 13 bases remained unmatched. This CDR3 contains 15 residues. Here the CDR3 reads CASSRIAGNYNEQYF. In nucleotides, the CDR3 is TGTGCCAGCAGCCGCATAGCGGGGAATTACAATGAGCAGTACTTC.

This clonotype has a count of ten or more. The J gene is TRBJ1-2, the V gene TRBV7-3; 9 nucleotides match TRBD1. The CDR3 sequence is 17 residues long. Germline CDR1 SGHTA, CDR2 FQGTGA. J gave up 5 bases and V 0 bases, and 10 bases lay outside the gene matches. The CDR3, as DNA: TGTGCCAGCAGCTTAACGCGGGACAGGGCTATTAGGTATGGCTACACCTTC. It codes for CASSLTRDRAIRYGYTF.